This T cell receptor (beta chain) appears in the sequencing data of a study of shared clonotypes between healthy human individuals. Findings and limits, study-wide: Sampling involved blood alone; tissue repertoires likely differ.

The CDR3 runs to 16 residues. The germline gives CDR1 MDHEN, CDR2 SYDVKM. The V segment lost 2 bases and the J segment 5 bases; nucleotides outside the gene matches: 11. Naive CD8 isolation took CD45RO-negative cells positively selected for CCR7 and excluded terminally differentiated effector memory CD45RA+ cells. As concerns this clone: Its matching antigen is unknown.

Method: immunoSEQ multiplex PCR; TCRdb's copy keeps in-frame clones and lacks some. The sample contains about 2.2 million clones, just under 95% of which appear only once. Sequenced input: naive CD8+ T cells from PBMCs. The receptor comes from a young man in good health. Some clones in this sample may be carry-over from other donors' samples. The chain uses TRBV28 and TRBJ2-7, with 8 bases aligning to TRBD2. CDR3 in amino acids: CASSLGTGLAGDEQYF. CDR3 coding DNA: TGTGCCAGCAGTTTAGGTACGGGCCTAGCGGGCGACGAGCAGTACTTC.